This TCR beta chain was recovered during a study of T cells in Graves' hyperthyroidism and ophthalmopathy. Study conclusions and caveats: The model foresaw ophthalmopathy a median about 6.1 months prior to onset.

There are a few counts of this clonotype. Its antigen remains unknown. Ophthalmopathy patients had Clinical Activity Score at least 3, NOSPECS grade at least 4, duration under 3 months. Amplified TCR beta CDR3 regions came from RNA transcripts. The TCR CDR3 first-round RT-PCR relied on the HTBI primer set. MiXCR was run by TCRdb on the multiplex PCR reads, yielding one entry per CDR3 protein. The sample shows about 600,000 distinct CDR3 sequences, 16% of them seen only once. Sequenced material: blood. The sequence was obtained from a woman between 40 and 55 years old with Graves' ophthalmopathy.

The CDR3 loop is CATDGTGGFTEAFF. DNA of the CDR3: TGTGCCACCGACGGGACAGGGGGCTTCACTGAAGCTTTCTTT. The chain recombines TRBV10-3 with TRBJ1-1, with 12 bases identical to TRBD1. The V gene end was trimmed by 10 bases and the J gene end by 4 bases; junction bases not matched to a gene: 7. There are 14 residues in the CDR3. CDR1 is ENHRY, CDR2 SYGVKD, per germline.